One and the same sample provided the 3 T cell receptor beta chains below, sequenced in a study of cytomegalovirus exposure and HLA in healthy donors. The PCR contained 60 Vbeta and 13 Jbeta primers. Here immunoSEQ multiplex PCR was the method, and the copy in TCRdb shows in-frame clones only, minus some. The sample has roughly 53,000 clones. Sequenced sample: PBMCs. The receptors come from a young man in good health and CMV-seropositive.

The genes are TRBV15 and TRBJ2-1; 10 nucleotides agree with TRBD2. Per germline, CDR1 LNHNV and CDR2 YYDKDF (reference sequence). The V and J ends lost 0 bases and 1 base, in that order; junction bases with no gene match: 3. This CDR3 has 17 amino acids. CDR3 sequence reads: CATSREAAGGSYNEQFF. For the CDR3, the DNA is TGTGCCACCAGCAGAGAAGCAGCGGGAGGGTCCTACAATGAGCAGTTCTTC.

Worth noting for this clone: An end of the junction does not agree with germline; a read error may underlie this. J is TRBJ2-1 and V is TRBV18, with TRBD1 matching 10 bases. The CDR3 contains 13 residues. Germline CDR1 is KGHSH and CDR2 is LQKENI. Here the CDR3 DNA reads TGTGCCAGCTCACCAGAGCTGACAGGGGGCCGCCTCTTC. It specifies CASSPELTGGRLF. Full variable domain (remainder filled in from reference TRBV18 and TRBJ2-1): NAGVMQNPRHLVRRRGQEARLRCSPMKGHSHVYWYRQLPEEGLKFMVYLQKENIIDESGMPKERFSAEFPKEGPSILRIQQVVRGDSAAYFCASSPELTGGRLFGPGTRLTVL.

This chain joins TRBV10-3 and TRBJ2-3; unclear D gene. CDR3 length: 17 amino acids. CDR1 and CDR2 from the germline V gene are ENHRY and SYGVKD. Trimming pared 0 bases from V and 2 bases from J, leaving 15 bases between. The CDR3 DNA sequence: TGTGCCATCAGTGAGTCGAACTCCCCACCTGACACAGATACGCAGTATTTT. This translates into CAISESNSPPDTDTQYF.